This T cell receptor beta chain was obtained from a study of cytomegalovirus exposure and HLA in healthy donors. PCR was performed using 60 Vbeta and 13 Jbeta primers. Original analysis: Approximately 11 million of the about 80 million unique TCR beta chains counted in a later analysis were shared. Sequenced by immunoSEQ multiplex PCR; TCRdb stores in-frame clones only, minus some. The DNA gave D and trimming, while V, J and clone size come from that table. The sample records some 89,000 clones, approximately 72% being singletons. V lost 5 bases, J lost 0 bases, and 8 bases lay in between. This CDR3 is 15 amino acids long. The V gene's germline CDR1 is MNHNS and CDR2 SASEGT. General observations from the study: TCR beta V- and J-gene trimming, according to a later analysis, was linked to a missense DCLRE1C variant. Some highly shared sequence variants likely arose as a pipeline artifact.

Points on this clone: The antigen remains undetermined.

This sequence joins TRBV6-1 and TRBJ2-6; weak D call: TRBD2 (5 bases). The clonotype originates from a woman aged 40-49 years in good health and CMV-seropositive. Specimen: PBMCs. CDR3 amino acids: CASSPGFSGANVLTF. CDR3 DNA: TGTGCCAGCAGTCCGGGATTCTCTGGGGCCAACGTCCTGACTTTC.